This TCR beta chain was observed in a study of T-cell reconstitution after alpha-beta-depleted transplantation in children. Unique molecular identifiers were incorporated into the prepared TCRbeta library. TCRdb re-derived calls from the PCR reads in MiXCR, one entry per CDR3 protein. This sample has some 300,000 distinct CDR3 sequences, with about 9.4% found just once. For this clonotype: This may be a read error: a much more frequent sequence differs by one nucleotide.

This CDR3 has 11 amino acids. The V gene's germline CDR1 is MDHEN and CDR2 SYDVKM. Trimming left V 8 bases short and J 10 bases short, with 11 bases between. The sequence derives from a boy under two years old with acute myeloid leukemia, due to receive a stem cell transplant. Sequencing used PBMCs, obtained before TCRalphabeta/CD19-depleted stem cell transplant. The V gene is TRBV28, the J gene TRBJ2-2; unclear D gene. CDR3: CASCSREELFF. Written as DNA, the CDR3 is TGTGCCAGCTGTAGTAGGGAGGAGCTGTTTTTT. Supplemented by reference TRBV28 and TRBJ2-2, the full variable domain reads DVKVTQSSRYLVKRTGEKVFLECVQDMDHENMFWYRQDPGLGLRLIYFSYDVKMKEKGDIPEGYSVSREKKERFSLILESASTNQTSMYLCASCSREELFFGEGSRLTVL.